This TCR beta chain came from a study of cytomegalovirus exposure and HLA in healthy donors. The overall study: Early released data had tens of millions of unique TCRs, all coming from HLA-typed donors. Among the approximately 400 donors who were genotyped, roughly 85% fell in the genetic ancestry cluster that is associated with self-reported Caucasian donors.

It was with 60 Vbeta and 13 Jbeta primers that the PCR ran. Clones were sequenced by immunoSEQ multiplex PCR, and TCRdb holds only the in-frame ones, with some missing. The profile shows over 150,000 clones, 82% of them singletons. Germline V gene data show CDR1 as LGHNA and CDR2 as YNFKEQ. CDR3 length: 16 amino acids. V shed 4 bases and J shed 0 bases, with 12 bases lying between them. This sequence joins TRBV4-2 and TRBJ1-4; TRBD1 is a possible D gene (6 bases). This TCR derives from a boy aged 2 to 9 in good health and CMV-seronegative. The specimen sequenced was PBMCs. CDR3 loop: CASSRGQGTTNEKLFF. CDR3 coding DNA: TGTGCCAGCAGCCGTGGGCAGGGGACAACTAATGAAAAACTGTTTTTT.